The 28 T cell receptor beta chains presented below share a single source sample, sequenced in a study of T cells after yellow fever vaccination (dated by TCRdb to between 2018 and 2021). The protocol used for the library was 5' RACE. This sample was sequenced with an Illumina NovaSeq 6000. Clones were called with MiXCR by TCRdb after fastp trimmed the public reads at Q25, and only in-frame beta chains were retained. Rows matching on CDR3 protein sequence are summarized as one entry with the most common DNA and genes. The sample table records about 340,000 distinct CDR3 sequences; roughly 4.3% of these occur just once. The ten largest clones capture more than 20% of the sample. According to the study, the label for this sample's treatment or condition signals: live attenuated yellow fever vaccine strain. This specimen was PBMCs, taken 5 days after the yellow fever booster vaccination. The receptors stem from a man aged 18-30 years who received the YFV17D yellow fever vaccine.

This chain connects TRBV19 to TRBJ1-2; D gene ambiguous. Deletions cut 6 bases from V and 5 bases from J, with 13 bases between. The CDR3 runs to 13 residues. CDR1 and CDR2 (germline): LNHDA, SQIVND (reference sequence). The CDR3 DNA reads as TGTGCCAGTAGCGCGGGCCTCAGATATGGCTACACCTTC. It encodes CASSAGLRYGYTF.

The chain links TRBV7-3 to TRBJ1-1; 7 bases map to TRBD1. The CDR3 covers 13 residues. V lost 5 bases, J lost 5 bases, and 5 bases stayed unmatched. Per germline, CDR1 SGHTA and CDR2 FQGTGA. The CDR3, as DNA: TGTGCCAGCAGCGCGACAGGGTTTACTGAAGCTTTCTTT. This encodes CASSATGFTEAFF.

The rearrangement joins TRBV10-3 to TRBJ2-7; TRBD2 aligns across 13 bases. The germline V gene has CDR1 ENHRY and CDR2 SYGVKD. V lost 5 bases, J lost 2 bases, and 3 bases stayed unmatched. The CDR3 extends over 15 amino acids. The CDR3 region has the DNA TGTGCCATCAGTCAAGGACTAGCGGGGGCCTACGAGCAGTACGTC. Encoded protein: CAISQGLAGAYEQYV.

There are a few counts of this clonotype. The rearrangement joins TRBV7-2 to TRBJ2-5; 14 positions agree with TRBD2. The CDR3 sequence is 17 residues long. The ends lost 4 bases at V and 2 bases at J; junction bases unmatched: 6. CDR1 and CDR2 (germline): SGHTA, FQGNSA. CDR3 in amino acids: CASSSWTSGGTQETQYF. DNA for the CDR3: TGTGCCAGCAGCTCCTGGACTAGCGGGGGGACTCAAGAGACCCAGTACTTC.

This clonotype was found many times. The chain links TRBV27 to TRBJ1-1; a weak D match, TRBD1 (5 bases). Trimming left V 2 bases short and J 6 bases short, with 10 bases between. The CDR3 has 13 residues. CDR1 is MNHEY, CDR2 SMNVEV, per germline (reference sequence). The CDR3 nucleotides are TGTGCCAGCAGTTTAGAGCGAGGGGCTGAAGCTTTCTTT. It encodes CASSLERGAEAFF.

This clonotype has just a few counts. The chain recombines TRBV9 with TRBJ2-3, with no clear D. The CDR3 extends over 15 amino acids. The germline CDR1 and CDR2 sequences are SGDLS and YYNGEE. The V and J ends lost 1 base and 2 bases respectively, with 11 bases between them. The CDR3 is CASSVSGVHTDTQYF. In DNA form, the CDR3 reads TGTGCCAGCAGCGTAAGTGGGGTCCACACAGATACGCAGTATTTT. The full variable domain, its missing parts supplied by reference TRBV9 and TRBJ2-3, is DSGVTQTPKHLITATGQRVTLRCSPRSGDLSVYWYQQSLDQGLQFLIQYYNGEERAKGNILERFSAQQFPDLHSELNLSSLELGDSALYFCASSVSGVHTDTQYFGPGTRLTVL.

The chain employs TRBV29-1 and TRBJ1-1, with 8 nucleotides matching TRBD1. Trimming at V came to 4 bases and at J to 1 base, leaving 11 bases not matched to a gene. The CDR3 loop spans 16 amino acids. The germline gives CDR1 SQVTM, CDR2 ANQGSEA. The CDR3 DNA sequence: TGCAGCGTTGTGTTTCGGACAGGGTGGGGGAACACTGAAGCTTTCTTT. As protein: CSVVFRTGWGNTEAFF.

The V call is TRBV28, the J call TRBJ2-2, with TRBD1 as a possible D gene (5 bases). Germline CDR1 is MDHEN and CDR2 is SYDVKM. The CDR3 is 13 amino acids. Trimming stripped 7 bases from V and 7 bases from J, with 13 bases between. CDR3 amino acids: CASTGAPGGELFF. The CDR3 DNA is TGTGCCAGCACTGGGGCCCCTGGCGGGGAGCTGTTTTTT.

V gene TRBV29-1 combines with J gene TRBJ1-1, with D uncertain. Between the trimmed V and J ends, which lost 8 bases and 4 bases, there was a span of 8 bases. Looked up from germline, CDR1 is SQVTM and CDR2 is ANQGSEA. The CDR3 length is 10 residues. The CDR3 coding sequence is TGCAGCTCGGAGGCCACTGAAGCTTTCTTT. Its translation is CSSEATEAFF.

The V and J genes are TRBV7-3 and TRBJ2-4, with 11 positions matching TRBD2. J lost 5 bases, V lost 5 bases, and 8 bases had no gene match. The V gene's germline CDR1 is SGHTA and CDR2 FQGTGA. The CDR3 contains 16 residues. CDR3 protein: CASSPIAGGPQNIQYF. The CDR3 region has the DNA TGTGCCAGCAGCCCTATAGCGGGGGGGCCCCAAAACATTCAGTACTTC.

This clonotype was seen a few times. The gene calls are TRBV5-4 and TRBJ2-3, with 11 bases fitting TRBD2. Germline trimming cut 5 bases from V and 5 bases from J; bases unmatched to any gene: 7. The CDR3 has 15 residues. CDR1 and CDR2 from the germline V gene are SGHNT and YYREEE (reference sequence). In DNA, the CDR3 is TGTGCCAGCAGGACGCTAGCGGGGGGAAGAGATACGCAGTATTTT. It encodes CASRTLAGGRDTQYF. Filled out from reference TRBV5-4 and TRBJ2-3, the complete variable domain reads ETGVTQSPTHLIKTRGQQVTLRCSSQSGHNTVSWYQQALGQGPQFIFQYYREEENGRGNFPPRFSGLQFPNYSSELNVNALELDDSALYLCASRTLAGGRDTQYFGPGTRLTVL.

The rearrangement joins TRBV12-3 or TRBV12-4 to TRBJ2-7, with a weak D call TRBD1 (6 bases). Trimming cost V 6 bases and J 0 bases, with 15 bases left between them. This CDR3 has 15 amino acids. CDR3 DNA sequence: TGTGCCAGCAGCCTTCCGGGACACCTCTCCTACGAGCAGTACTTC. Its protein product is CASSLPGHLSYEQYF.

This clonotype was recorded a few times. J is TRBJ2-5 and V is TRBV7-2; D unclear. This CDR3 contains 15 residues. Germline V gene data show CDR1 as SGHTA and CDR2 as FQGNSA. V gave up 5 bases and J gave up 2 bases, with 15 bases separating them. The CDR3 nucleotides read TGTGCCAGCAGCGCCCGACGGGCCGTACAAGAGACCCAGTACTTC. Amino acid sequence: CASSARRAVQETQYF.

This clonotype was seen at least ten times. The CDR3 region is CASSDPGQGVNEQFF. In nucleotides, the CDR3 is TGTGCCAGCAGTGATCCGGGACAGGGGGTCAATGAGCAGTTCTTC. The chain links TRBV25-1 to TRBJ2-1; 11 bases match TRBD1. The CDR3 consists of 15 residues. The trim removed 3 bases at V and 6 bases at J, leaving 4 bases unmatched. Germline values: CDR1 MGHDK, CDR2 SYGVNS.

A few counts support this clonotype. The rearrangement joins TRBV9 to TRBJ1-2; D is ambiguous. Germline V gives CDR1 SGDLS, CDR2 YYNGEE. This CDR3 comprises 13 residues. V dropped 0 bases and J dropped 8 bases, with 11 bases sitting between them. CDR3 nucleotide sequence: TGTGCCAGCAGCGTAGACGCCGGGCAGGGCTACACCTTC. It translates to CASSVDAGQGYTF.

At least ten counts were recorded for this clonotype. The J gene is TRBJ2-7, the V gene TRBV14, with D tentatively TRBD2 (5 bases). The ends were cut back, 4 bases at V and 4 bases at J, with 14 bases in the middle. The germline gives CDR1 SGHDN, CDR2 FVKESK. This CDR3 comprises 14 residues. This CDR3 is CASSPHGRTYEQYF. The CDR3 DNA is TGTGCCAGCAGCCCCCATGGGCGGACTTACGAGCAGTACTTC.

Only a few counts were recorded for this clonotype. The chain uses TRBV18 and TRBJ2-4; D call uncertain. V lost 2 bases and J 0 bases, leaving 14 bases between the germline ends. CDR1 is KGHSH, CDR2 LQKENI, per germline. CDR3 length: 17 amino acids. The CDR3: CASSPTAGSAAKNIQYF. The CDR3 DNA reads as TGTGCCAGCTCACCAACGGCAGGATCCGCAGCCAAAAACATTCAGTACTTC.

The chain links TRBV5-1 to TRBJ2-7; TRBD1 matches at 10 bases. Germline V CDR1 and CDR2: SGHRS, YFSETQ. CDR3 length equals 14 residues. Trimming at V came to 2 bases and at J to 2 bases, leaving 1 base not matched to a gene. The CDR3 sequence is CASSFGTGAYEQYV. CDR3 nucleotides: TGCGCCAGCAGCTTTGGGACAGGGGCCTACGAGCAGTACGTC.

This clonotype has ten or more counts. CDR3 nucleotide sequence: TGTGCCAGCAGTTTATCGGGGGTCGATACGCAGTATTTT. Residues: CASSLSGVDTQYF. V is TRBV27 and J is TRBJ2-3; tentatively, D is TRBD1 or TRBD2 (5 bases each). Per the germline V gene, CDR1 is MNHEY and CDR2 is SMNVEV (reference sequence). The CDR3 has 13 residues. V was clipped by 0 bases and J by 6 bases, with 7 bases between them.

This clonotype was detected a few times. The rearrangement joins TRBV12-3 or TRBV12-4 to TRBJ2-5, with 7 bases fitting TRBD1. J gave up 5 bases and V 7 bases, and 10 bases lay outside the gene matches. This CDR3 contains 14 residues. The CDR3 sequence is CASTTTGLGETQYF. In DNA, the CDR3 is TGTGCCAGCACCACGACAGGGCTAGGGGAGACCCAGTACTTC.

The V gene is TRBV5-1, the J gene TRBJ2-2; D is perhaps TRBD2 (6 bases). Trimming took off 0 bases at V and 4 bases at J, with 13 bases between the two ends. CDR1 SGHRS and CDR2 YFSETQ come from the germline V gene. The CDR3 consists of 16 residues. The CDR3 is CASSLVGGVSTGELFF. The CDR3 DNA reads TGCGCCAGCAGCTTGGTTGGCGGGGTGAGCACCGGGGAGCTGTTTTTT.

This clonotype was recorded a few times. The CDR3 loop reads CASTRGLQGQPQHF. For the CDR3, the DNA is TGTGCCAGCACCCGTGGGTTACAGGGCCAGCCCCAGCATTTT. The chain has TRBV6-2 or TRBV6-3 and TRBJ1-5; tentatively, D is TRBD1 (6 bases). Germline V gene data show CDR1 as MNHEY and CDR2 as SVGEGT. V shed 7 bases and J shed 7 bases, with 17 bases lying between them. This CDR3 has 14 amino acids.

V is TRBV20-1 and J is TRBJ2-4; the D gene is possibly TRBD1 (6 bases). The V gene lost 3 bases and the J gene lost 9 bases, with 12 bases spanning the gap. The germline CDR1 and CDR2 sequences are DFQATT and SNEGSKA (reference sequence). CDR3 length: 12 amino acids. CDR3 amino acids: CSASRQAPIQYF. The CDR3 nucleotides are TGCAGTGCTAGCAGACAGGCCCCCATTCAGTACTTC.

This clonotype was observed at least ten times. This chain joins TRBV14 and TRBJ2-2; no firm D call. Per germline, CDR1 SGHDN and CDR2 FVKESK. The CDR3 is made up of 14 amino acids. V shed 4 bases and J shed 4 bases, with 10 bases lying between them. CDR3 sequence reads: CASSPRTSTGELFF. The CDR3 region has the DNA TGTGCCAGCAGCCCCCGGACGTCCACCGGGGAGCTGTTTTTT.

The chain couples TRBV18 to TRBJ1-2; maybe TRBD1 (5 bases). Per the germline V gene, CDR1 is KGHSH and CDR2 is LQKENI. V lost 0 bases and J 3 bases, leaving 8 bases between the germline ends. The CDR3 length is 14 residues. DNA for the CDR3: TGTGCCAGCTCACCACCTGCAGGGTACTATGGCTACACCTTC. Translated, it gives CASSPPAGYYGYTF.

This clonotype was detected a few times. This chain connects TRBV28 to TRBJ1-3, with TRBD1 matching 12 bases. This CDR3 contains 16 residues. Germline lookup yields CDR1 MDHEN and CDR2 SYDVKM. V dropped 6 bases and J dropped 6; count of bases not matched to a gene: 9. Here the CDR3 reads CASSLTGTGGLNTIYF. The DNA for the CDR3 is TGTGCCAGCAGCTTAACCGGGACAGGGGGCTTAAACACCATATATTTT. Using reference TRBV28 and TRBJ1-3 for the parts outside the CDR3, the full variable domain is DVKVTQSSRYLVKRTGEKVFLECVQDMDHENMFWYRQDPGLGLRLIYFSYDVKMKEKGDIPEGYSVSREKKERFSLILESASTNQTSMYLCASSLTGTGGLNTIYFGEGSWLTVV.

This clonotype was found many times. The rearrangement links TRBV7-9 to TRBJ2-2; D not resolved. Germline CDR1 and CDR2: SEHNR and FQNEAQ (reference sequence). Trimming took off 1 base at V and 0 bases at J, with 6 bases between the two ends. This CDR3 has 15 residues. The CDR3 here is CASSLGPANTGELFF. The CDR3, as DNA: TGTGCCAGCAGCTTAGGTCCAGCGAACACCGGGGAGCTGTTTTTT.

This clonotype was picked up a small number of times. This chain links TRBV5-1 with TRBJ2-1, with TRBD2 matching over 13 bases. Germline CDR1 and CDR2: SGHRS and YFSETQ. The CDR3 is 15 residues long. Trimming removed 4 bases from V and 8 bases from J; junction bases left unmatched: 6. The DNA for the CDR3 is TGCGCCAGCAGCGGGGGACTAGCGGGGCCCGATGAGCAGTTCTTC. It is translated as CASSGGLAGPDEQFF.